Below are 26 T cell receptor beta chains sequenced from a single sample in a study of identical twins. A single record per CDR3 protein comes from TCRdb applying MiXCR to the 5' RACE reads. The sample holds around 490,000 distinct CDR3 sequences; under 25% are singletons and the top ten take around 0.5%. The same data also contributed to another study, on yellow fever vaccine responses in identical twins.

What was sequenced was CD4+ T cells sorted from blood. These receptor sequences come from a woman younger than 30 in good health.

This chain joins TRBV20-1 and TRBJ2-2, with D maybe TRBD2 (6 bases). V lost 2 bases and J lost 4, with 11 bases in between. The CDR3 totals 14 residues. Per germline, CDR1 DFQATT and CDR2 SNEGSKA (reference sequence). CDR3 sequence: CSARMAGPTGELFF. In DNA form, the CDR3 reads TGCAGTGCTAGAATGGCGGGACCCACCGGGGAGCTGTTTTTT.

The V call is TRBV27, the J call TRBJ2-7, with D perhaps matching TRBD1 or TRBD2 (5 bases each). This CDR3 is built from 15 residues. Looked up from germline, CDR1 is MNHEY and CDR2 is SMNVEV (reference sequence). The V gene lost 2 bases and the J gene lost 5 bases, with 16 bases spanning the gap. CDR3 coding DNA: TGTGCCAGCAGTTTAGGGGGAGAGGGGTCCCACGAGCAGTACGTC. Protein: CASSLGGEGSHEQYV.

This clonotype appeared a few times. J is TRBJ2-7 and V is TRBV4-1; D tentatively fits TRBD1 or TRBD2 (5 bases each). V lost 4 bases and J 0 bases, leaving 13 bases between the germline ends. This CDR3 has 15 residues. Germline CDR1 and CDR2: MGHRA and YSYEKL. CDR3 residues: CASSRGDGRSYEQYV. In DNA form, the CDR3 reads TGCGCCAGCAGCCGAGGGGACGGACGCTCCTACGAGCAGTACGTC.

Only a few counts were recorded for this clonotype. This chain connects TRBV12-3 or TRBV12-4 to TRBJ2-7; 8 positions agree with TRBD1. The CDR3 runs 13 residues. Unmatched junction bases numbered 4, after V lost 5 bases and J lost 4 bases. CDR3 sequence: CASSDRGEYEQYF. As DNA, the CDR3 is TGTGCCAGCAGTGACAGGGGTGAATACGAGCAGTACTTC.

This clonotype has more than one count but fewer than ten. The chain joins TRBV10-3 to TRBJ2-6, with D maybe TRBD1 (6 bases). CDR1 is ENHRY, CDR2 SYGVKD, per germline. The V end lost 7 bases, the J end lost 2 bases, and 18 bases lay between the germline ends. The CDR3 spans 17 residues. DNA for the CDR3: TGTGCCATCAAGAAGACGGGCGCAGGGGCTGGGGCCAACGTCCTGACTTTC. This gives the protein CAIKKTGAGAGANVLTF.

The sample holds a few counts of this clonotype. CDR3 bases: TGTGCCAGCAGTTACTCGTGGGAGGAAAAACTGTTTTTT. It yields the protein CASSYSWEEKLFF. The chain combines TRBV6-6 with TRBJ1-4; no clear D. Trimming took 0 bases from V and 8 from J, leaving 7 bases between them. This CDR3 is built from 13 residues. Germline V gene lookup returns CDR1 MNHNY and CDR2 SVGAGI (reference sequence).

The chain is built from TRBV5-1 and TRBJ1-1; 8 nucleotides match TRBD1. Germline CDR1 and CDR2: SGHRS and YFSETQ. V trimming: 2 bases; J trimming: 1 base; junction bases outside the gene matches: 7. This CDR3 is 16 amino acids long. In DNA, the CDR3 is TGCGCCAGCAGCTTAGGTTCCGGGACAGGGAACACTGAAGCTTTCTTT. As protein: CASSLGSGTGNTEAFF.

In its sample, this clonotype was seen a few times. J is TRBJ2-7 and V is TRBV4-2; weak D call: TRBD1 (6 bases). Trimming cost V 0 bases and J 7 bases, with 13 bases left between them. The CDR3 sequence is 14 residues long. Germline V gene lookup returns CDR1 LGHNA and CDR2 YNFKEQ. CDR3 loop: CASSQETGLGEQYF. The CDR3 DNA reads TGTGCCAGCAGCCAAGAAACAGGGCTAGGTGAGCAGTACTTC.

The table lists this clonotype with a few counts. The gene calls are TRBV4-1 and TRBJ2-1; D call uncertain. Germline CDR1 reads MGHRA; CDR2 reads YSYEKL. The CDR3 sequence is 14 residues long. The V gene lost 5 bases and the J gene lost 0 bases, with 8 bases spanning the gap. CDR3: CASSSPGSYNEQFF. Written as DNA, the CDR3 is TGCGCCAGCAGCTCCCCGGGCTCCTACAATGAGCAGTTCTTC.

The chain joins TRBV10-3 to TRBJ1-6; no clear D gene. The CDR3 sequence is 13 residues long. Between the trimmed V and J ends, which lost 9 bases and 0 bases, there was a span of 6 bases. Germline lookup yields CDR1 ENHRY and CDR2 SYGVKD. The CDR3 DNA reads as TGTGCCATGGCGGGCTCCTATAATTCACCCCTCCACTTT. Encoded protein: CAMAGSYNSPLHF.

The chain joins TRBV7-3 to TRBJ2-1, with 14 bases that match TRBD2. Germline V CDR1 and CDR2: SGHTA, FQGTGA. Unmatched junction bases numbered 7, after V lost 5 bases and J lost 7 bases. The CDR3 length is 16 residues. The CDR3 DNA follows: TGTGCCAGCAGCCTCCCCGGGACTAGCGGGAGTAATGAGCAGTTCTTC. It is translated as CASSLPGTSGSNEQFF.

This clonotype was seen a handful of times. The chain recombines TRBV4-1 with TRBJ2-7; 9 positions agree with TRBD1. V was pared by 4 bases and J by 6 bases, with 10 bases of the junction left unmatched. This CDR3 contains 15 residues. The germline V gene encodes CDR1 MGHRA and CDR2 YSYEKL. Written as DNA, the CDR3 is TGCGCCAGCAGCCCACGGGACAGGGTGTCCATCGAGCAGTACTTC. This encodes CASSPRDRVSIEQYF.

The chain combines TRBV11-2 with TRBJ2-1; a weak D match, TRBD1 (5 bases). CDR1 and CDR2 (germline): SGHAT, FQNNGV. V was trimmed by 2 bases and J by 6 bases, leaving 11 bases between them. The CDR3 consists of 14 residues. CDR3 protein: CASSLQSDSNEQFF. The CDR3 bases are TGTGCCAGCAGCTTACAGTCAGACAGCAATGAGCAGTTCTTC.

The rearrangement joins TRBV3-1 to TRBJ2-2; 9 nucleotides align to TRBD1. V trimming: 0 bases; J trimming: 4 bases; junction bases outside the gene matches: 9. The CDR3 is made up of 18 amino acids. Per the germline V gene, CDR1 is LGHDT and CDR2 is YNNKEL (reference sequence). CDR3 region: CASSQDLGTGRSTGELFF. The CDR3 DNA reads TGTGCCAGCAGCCAAGATCTTGGGACAGGGCGCAGCACCGGGGAGCTGTTTTTT.

This clonotype was seen a handful of times. This chain connects TRBV7-8 to TRBJ2-7; D could derive from TRBD1 or TRBD2 (5 bases each). This CDR3 region has 14 residues. V lost 1 base to trimming and J lost 1 base, with 8 bases between them. Per the germline V gene, CDR1 is SGHVS and CDR2 is FQNEAQ. CDR3 sequence (DNA): TGTGCCAGCAGCTTAGGGTGGGGGTCCTACGAGCAGTACTTC. It codes for CASSLGWGSYEQYF. The full variable domain, in which reference TRBV7-8 and TRBJ2-7 provide the parts outside the CDR3, is GAGVSQSPRYKVAKRGQDVALRCDPISGHVSLFWYQQALGQGPEFLTYFQNEAQLDKSGLPSDRFFAERPEGSVSTLKIQRTQQEDSAVYLCASSLGWGSYEQYFGPGTRLTVT.

The rearrangement joins TRBV3-1 to TRBJ2-4; the match to TRBD1 covers 7 bases. The length of the CDR3 is 16 residues. Germline V gives CDR1 LGHDT, CDR2 YNNKEL (reference sequence). The J segment lost 0 bases and the V segment lost 2 bases, leaving 4 bases of the junction unmatched. CDR3 DNA sequence: TGTGCCAGCAGCCAACCACAGGGGATAGCCAAAAACATTCAGTACTTC. It yields the protein CASSQPQGIAKNIQYF.

The chain uses TRBV19 and TRBJ1-6, with 9 bases matching TRBD1. The length of the CDR3 is 15 residues. The germline V gene encodes CDR1 LNHDA and CDR2 SQIVND (reference sequence). V shed 9 bases, J shed 7 bases, and the junction held 10 bases outside the gene matches. CDR3 in amino acids: CASYTGTGTNSPLHF. For the CDR3, the DNA is TGTGCCAGCTATACCGGGACAGGGACAAATTCACCCCTCCACTTT. Variable domain in full (rest from reference TRBV19 and TRBJ1-6): DGGITQSPKYLFRKEGQNVTLSCEQNLNHDAMYWYRQDPGQGLRLIYYSQIVNDFQKGDIAEGYSVSREKKESFPLTVTSAQKNPTAFYLCASYTGTGTNSPLHFGNGTRLTVT.

V and J are TRBV19 and TRBJ1-2; a possible D gene is TRBD1 (5 bases). Germline CDR1 LNHDA, CDR2 SQIVND (reference sequence). This CDR3 region has 15 residues. The V and J ends lost 5 bases and 5 bases respectively, with 18 bases between them. The CDR3 nucleotides are TGTGCCAGTAGTTCCAACAGACAGAGCGCTTATGGCTACACCTTC. It translates to CASSSNRQSAYGYTF.

This clonotype was picked up a small number of times. The chain recombines TRBV7-6 with TRBJ2-5; D call uncertain. The CDR3 loop spans 12 amino acids. The germline gives CDR1 SGHVS, CDR2 FNYEAQ. V was shortened by 2 bases and J by 6 bases, with 7 bases between the two germline ends. CDR3 in DNA: TGTGCCAGCAGCTTATTGGCCCAGACCCAGTACTTC. Translated: CASSLLAQTQYF.

This sequence joins TRBV20-1 and TRBJ2-3; no clear D. CDR3 length equals 14 residues. With 6 bases removed from V and 7 bases from J, the gap between germline ends came to 20 bases. Per germline, CDR1 DFQATT and CDR2 SNEGSKA (reference sequence). The CDR3 sequence is CSAPGANSWNTQYF. CDR3 nucleotides: TGCAGTGCCCCGGGCGCGAATAGCTGGAATACGCAGTATTTT.

This clonotype has a handful of counts. The gene calls are TRBV20-1 and TRBJ1-3; no reliable D call. This CDR3 comprises 12 residues. The germline CDR1 and CDR2 sequences are DFQATT and SNEGSKA (reference sequence). Between the trimmed V and J ends, which lost 1 base and 4 bases, there was a span of 5 bases. CDR3 DNA sequence: TGCAGTGCTAGAGGGAGAGGAAACACCATATATTTT. It translates to CSARGRGNTIYF.

The rearrangement uses TRBV10-3 and TRBJ2-7; the D gene is possibly TRBD2 (5 bases). V lost 3 bases and J 3 bases, leaving 9 bases between the germline ends. The CDR3 has 13 residues. CDR1 is ENHRY and CDR2 is SYGVKD in the germline V gene. Here the CDR3 DNA reads TGTGCCATCAGTGACCTCGGGAACTACGAGCAGTACTTC. It translates to CAISDLGNYEQYF.

This chain uses TRBV20-1 with TRBJ2-1; D call uncertain. The V gene lost 4 bases and the J gene lost 5 bases, with 12 bases spanning the gap. CDR3 length: 13 amino acids. CDR1 and CDR2 from the germline V gene are DFQATT and SNEGSKA (reference sequence). Written as DNA, the CDR3 is TGCAGTGCTACCCTCCGGGCCGACAATGAGCAGTTCTTC. The encoded protein is CSATLRADNEQFF.

This clonotype has just a few counts. The chain carries TRBV5-6 and TRBJ2-1, with D possibly matching TRBD1 (5 bases). Germline CDR1 reads SGHDT; CDR2 reads YYEEEE. The CDR3 totals 12 residues. Trimming removed 4 bases at V and 10 bases at J, with 12 bases between. This CDR3 is CASSVGAFEQFF. CDR3 nucleotide sequence: TGTGCCAGCAGCGTTGGGGCTTTCGAGCAGTTCTTC. Supplemented by reference TRBV5-6 and TRBJ2-1, the full variable domain reads DAGVTQSPTHLIKTRGQQVTLRCSPKSGHDTVSWYQQALGQGPQFIFQYYEEEERQRGNFPDRFSGHQFPNYSSELNVNALLLGDSALYLCASSVGAFEQFFGPGTRLTVL.

A word on this clonotype: One end of the junction fails to match germline, which may point to a read error. CDR3 region: CASSYASSGTGELVF. In DNA form, the CDR3 reads TGTGCCAGCAGTTACGCGAGTAGTGGCACCGGGGAGCTGGTTTTT. V usage is TRBV6-5 and J usage is TRBJ2-2; TRBD2 is a possible D gene (5 bases). The CDR3 is 15 residues long. CDR1 is MNHEY, CDR2 SVGAGI, per germline.

This clonotype showed up just a few times. J is TRBJ1-2 and V is TRBV18, with 8 positions matching TRBD1. V shed 2 bases and J 5 bases; nucleotides not matched to a gene: 4. Germline V gene lookup returns CDR1 KGHSH and CDR2 LQKENI. This CDR3 is built from 14 residues. The CDR3 region has the DNA TGTGCCAGCTCACCAGTCCAGGGGGCTTATGGCTACACCTTC. It encodes CASSPVQGAYGYTF. The full variable domain, rest sourced from reference TRBV18 and TRBJ1-2, is NAGVMQNPRHLVRRRGQEARLRCSPMKGHSHVYWYRQLPEEGLKFMVYLQKENIIDESGMPKERFSAEFPKEGPSILRIQQVVRGDSAAYFCASSPVQGAYGYTFGSGTRLTVV.